These T cell receptor beta chains were read from a single sample in a study of shared clonotypes between healthy human individuals. The method was immunoSEQ multiplex PCR; TCRdb's version includes in-frame clones alone and lacks a portion of them. The table lists over a million clones, around 82% of them singletons. Material for sequencing was memory CD4+ T cells from PBMCs. These receptors were obtained from a man aged 18 to 35 in good health. Some clones in this sample may be carry-over from other donors' samples. The CDR3 runs from the conserved cysteine through the conserved F or W. Fields, in order: clone size, V gene, J gene, D gene, CDR3 protein, CDR3 DNA. A D gene is named only where the DNA matches it firmly. Clone size is shown for a subset of rows, as once, few, many or a class of expanded clone.

abundance: .
v_gene: TRBV2
j_gene: TRBJ1-4
d_gene: .
CDR3aa: CASSEGDGLEKLFF
CDR3nt: TGTGCCAGCAGTGAGGGGGACGGACTTGAAAAACTGTTTTTT

abundance: .
v_gene: TRBV15
j_gene: TRBJ2-7
d_gene: .
CDR3aa: CATSTRGAAGQYF
CDR3nt: TGTGCCACCAGCACCCGTGGGGCGGCGGGGCAGTACTTC

abundance: .
v_gene: TRBV7-8
j_gene: TRBJ1-1
d_gene: .
CDR3aa: CASSSRLNTEAFF
CDR3nt: TGTGCCAGCAGCTCCCGGCTTAACACTGAAGCTTTCTTT

abundance: .
v_gene: TRBV4-1
j_gene: TRBJ2-7
d_gene: TRBD2
CDR3aa: CASSQGQGGTYEQYF
CDR3nt: TGCGCCAGCAGCCAAGGGCAGGGAGGGACCTACGAGCAGTACTTC

abundance: once
v_gene: TRBV9
j_gene: TRBJ2-1
d_gene: TRBD2
CDR3aa: CASSRAGGYNEQFF
CDR3nt: TGTGCCAGCAGTAGAGCGGGAGGCTACAATGAGCAGTTCTTC

abundance: .
v_gene: TRBV7-2
j_gene: TRBJ2-1
d_gene: .
CDR3aa: CASSFFTERTEQFF
CDR3nt: TGTGCCAGCAGCTTTTTTACGGAAAGGACTGAGCAGTTCTTC

abundance: .
v_gene: TRBV4-1
j_gene: TRBJ2-3
d_gene: TRBD2
CDR3aa: CASSQGDSGRGETQYF
CDR3nt: TGCGCCAGCAGCCAAGGGGATAGCGGGAGAGGGGAGACGCAGTATTTT

abundance: .
v_gene: TRBV18
j_gene: TRBJ2-1
d_gene: .
CDR3aa: CASSRTGYSSYNEQFF
CDR3nt: TGTGCCAGCTCGCGCACAGGGTACAGCTCCTACAATGAGCAGTTCTTC

abundance: .
v_gene: TRBV4-3
j_gene: TRBJ2-1
d_gene: TRBD2
CDR3aa: CASSFGASGRYNEQFF
CDR3nt: TGCGCCAGCAGCTTCGGGGCGAGCGGGAGGTACAATGAGCAGTTCTTC

abundance: .
v_gene: TRBV7-7
j_gene: TRBJ2-2
d_gene: TRBD2
CDR3aa: CASSQGTRANTGELFF
CDR3nt: TGTGCCAGCAGCCAGGGGACTAGAGCGAACACCGGGGAGCTGTTTTTT

abundance: .
v_gene: TRBV7-9
j_gene: TRBJ1-2
d_gene: .
CDR3aa: CASSFSRGHTF
CDR3nt: TGTGCCAGCAGTTTCAGCAGGGGCCACACCTTC

abundance: many
v_gene: TRBV30
j_gene: TRBJ1-1
d_gene: TRBD1
CDR3aa: CAWSGTGTEAFF
CDR3nt: TGTGCCTGGAGTGGGACAGGCACTGAAGCTTTCTTT

abundance: .
v_gene: TRBV16
j_gene: TRBJ2-6
d_gene: .
CDR3aa: CASSQGIGAHSGANVLTF
CDR3nt: TGTGCCAGCAGCCAAGGGATAGGAGCTCACTCTGGGGCCAACGTCCTGACTTTC

abundance: .
v_gene: TRBV18
j_gene: TRBJ1-2
d_gene: TRBD1
CDR3aa: CASSLDATGGNYGYTF
CDR3nt: TGTGCCAGCTCATTAGACGCCACAGGGGGAAACTATGGCTACACCTTC

abundance: .
v_gene: TRBV15
j_gene: TRBJ1-1
d_gene: TRBD1
CDR3aa: CATGQGGTEAFF
CDR3nt: TGTGCCACGGGACAGGGGGGCACTGAAGCTTTCTTT

abundance: .
v_gene: TRBV11-2
j_gene: TRBJ2-3
d_gene: .
CDR3aa: CASSPPPGLRTDTQYF
CDR3nt: TGTGCCAGCAGCCCCCCGCCCGGACTGAGGACAGATACGCAGTATTTT

abundance: once
v_gene: TRBV6-1
j_gene: TRBJ2-5
d_gene: .
CDR3aa: CASSGQVETQYF
CDR3nt: TGTGCCAGCAGTGGGCAGGTAGAGACCCAGTACTTC

abundance: .
v_gene: TRBV5-1
j_gene: TRBJ2-3
d_gene: .
CDR3aa: CASSLEAGLSTDTQYF
CDR3nt: TGCGCCAGCAGCTTGGAAGCAGGGCTTAGCACAGATACGCAGTATTTT

abundance: .
v_gene: TRBV27
j_gene: TRBJ2-7
d_gene: TRBD2
CDR3aa: CASSLITSGRGGEQYF
CDR3nt: TGTGCCAGCAGTTTAATCACTAGCGGGAGAGGGGGCGAGCAGTACTTC

abundance: few
v_gene: TRBV23-1
j_gene: TRBJ1-1
d_gene: TRBD1
CDR3aa: CASGNPTGVNTEAFF
CDR3nt: TGCGCCAGCGGTAATCCGACAGGGGTGAACACTGAAGCTTTCTTT

abundance: few
v_gene: TRBV28
j_gene: TRBJ1-2
d_gene: .
CDR3aa: CASSSGQIYGYTF
CDR3nt: TGTGCCAGCAGCTCTGGACAGATCTATGGCTACACCTTC

abundance: .
v_gene: TRBV4-2
j_gene: TRBJ2-5
d_gene: TRBD2
CDR3aa: CASSRGSSGVETQYF
CDR3nt: TGTGCCAGCAGCCGCGGGAGTTCGGGCGTAGAGACCCAGTACTTC

abundance: .
v_gene: TRBV7-2
j_gene: TRBJ2-3
d_gene: .
CDR3aa: CASSLVGRGTDTQYF
CDR3nt: TGTGCCAGCAGCTTAGTAGGCAGGGGCACAGATACGCAGTATTTT

abundance: .
v_gene: TRBV5-1
j_gene: TRBJ1-2
d_gene: TRBD1
CDR3aa: CASRSGQAPDGYTF
CDR3nt: TGCGCCAGCAGATCGGGACAGGCTCCTGATGGCTACACCTTC

abundance: .
v_gene: TRBV6-1
j_gene: TRBJ2-1
d_gene: .
CDR3aa: CASSEVSGPLSGDEQFF
CDR3nt: TGTGCCAGCAGTGAAGTATCCGGGCCGCTGTCGGGCGATGAGCAGTTCTTC

abundance: .
v_gene: TRBV4-3
j_gene: TRBJ2-1
d_gene: TRBD2
CDR3aa: CASSRRRREDDENNEQFF
CDR3nt: TGCGCCAGCAGCCGCCGAAGGCGGGAGGATGATGAGAACAATGAGCAGTTCTTC

abundance: .
v_gene: TRBV6-5
j_gene: TRBJ2-1
d_gene: .
CDR3aa: CASSPSGRLVPFF
CDR3nt: TGTGCCAGCAGCCCTTCGGGACGTTTGGTACCGTTCTTC

abundance: few
v_gene: TRBV6-6
j_gene: TRBJ1-3
d_gene: .
CDR3aa: CASSSAQGRPGNTIYF
CDR3nt: TGTGCCAGCAGTTCCGCCCAGGGACGACCTGGAAACACCATATATTTT

abundance: .
v_gene: TRBV7-3
j_gene: TRBJ2-6
d_gene: TRBD1
CDR3aa: CASSPWDRVGANVLTF
CDR3nt: TGTGCCAGCAGCCCCTGGGACAGGGTTGGGGCCAACGTCCTGACTTTC

abundance: once
v_gene: TRBV18
j_gene: TRBJ2-1
d_gene: .
CDR3aa: CASSTSWTDGLAEQFF
CDR3nt: TGTGCCAGCTCTACCAGTTGGACGGACGGATTAGCTGAGCAGTTCTTC

abundance: .
v_gene: TRBV28
j_gene: TRBJ2-3
d_gene: TRBD1
CDR3aa: CASSGRRGRTDTQYF
CDR3nt: TGTGCCAGCAGTGGCCGCAGGGGGCGGACAGATACGCAGTATTTT

abundance: .
v_gene: TRBV5-1
j_gene: TRBJ1-4
d_gene: TRBD1
CDR3aa: CASRQGAGQEKLFF
CDR3nt: TGCGCCAGCAGACAGGGGGCAGGACAGGAAAAACTGTTTTTT

abundance: .
v_gene: TRBV2
j_gene: TRBJ2-3
d_gene: .
CDR3aa: CASSGSHAQYF
CDR3nt: TGTGCCAGCAGTGGGAGCCACGCGCAGTATTTT

abundance: many
v_gene: TRBV4-1
j_gene: TRBJ2-7
d_gene: .
CDR3aa: CASSRRLEGTLYEQYF
CDR3nt: TGCGCCAGCAGCCGAAGGTTAGAGGGGACTCTATACGAGCAGTACTTC

abundance: once
v_gene: TRBV10-3
j_gene: TRBJ2-1
d_gene: .
CDR3aa: CAISGLGSSYNEQFF
CDR3nt: TGTGCCATCAGTGGACTCGGGAGCTCCTACAATGAGCAGTTCTTC

abundance: .
v_gene: TRBV6-6
j_gene: TRBJ2-7
d_gene: .
CDR3aa: CASSYFLGAYEQYF
CDR3nt: TGTGCCAGCAGTTACTTTCTTGGAGCCTACGAGCAGTACTTC

abundance: few
v_gene: TRBV28
j_gene: TRBJ1-5
d_gene: TRBD1
CDR3aa: CASSLTSSGGRQPQHF
CDR3nt: TGTGCCAGCAGTTTGACCTCGTCAGGGGGCAGGCAGCCCCAGCATTTT

abundance: .
v_gene: TRBV7-9
j_gene: TRBJ2-1
d_gene: .
CDR3aa: CASSLVLLGRTVNEQFF
CDR3nt: TGTGCCAGCAGCTTAGTTCTGCTCGGGAGAACGGTGAATGAGCAGTTCTTC

abundance: .
v_gene: TRBV5-1
j_gene: TRBJ1-1
d_gene: .
CDR3aa: CASSFGDTNTEAFF
CDR3nt: TGCGCCAGCAGCTTTGGAGATACGAACACTGAAGCTTTCTTT

abundance: many
v_gene: TRBV15
j_gene: TRBJ2-7
d_gene: TRBD1
CDR3aa: CATSLPDRGPPREQYF
CDR3nt: TGTGCCACCAGCCTGCCCGACAGGGGCCCTCCGAGGGAGCAGTACTTC

abundance: .
v_gene: TRBV28
j_gene: TRBJ1-5
d_gene: .
CDR3aa: CAIREGLNQPQHF
CDR3nt: TGTGCCATACGGGAGGGTCTTAATCAGCCCCAGCATTTT

abundance: .
v_gene: TRBV6-1
j_gene: TRBJ2-7
d_gene: .
CDR3aa: CASSVGTSRPRREEQYF
CDR3nt: TGTGCCAGCAGTGTTGGGACCTCTCGACCTCGACGGGAGGAGCAGTACTTC

abundance: once
v_gene: TRBV18
j_gene: TRBJ2-1
d_gene: TRBD2
CDR3aa: CASSPGGYGQFF
CDR3nt: TGTGCCAGCTCACCCGGGGGGTACGGGCAGTTCTTC

abundance: .
v_gene: TRBV5-1
j_gene: TRBJ2-3
d_gene: .
CDR3aa: CASSPGGTDTQYF
CDR3nt: TGCGCCAGCAGCCCGGGCGGCACAGATACGCAGTATTTT

abundance: .
v_gene: TRBV5-1
j_gene: TRBJ2-1
d_gene: TRBD2
CDR3aa: CASSLDGTSGNNEQFF
CDR3nt: TGCGCCAGCAGCTTGGATGGGACTAGCGGAAACAATGAGCAGTTCTTC

abundance: .
v_gene: TRBV7-9
j_gene: TRBJ1-1
d_gene: TRBD1
CDR3aa: CASSPRTGGVNTEAFF
CDR3nt: TGTGCCAGCAGCCCTCGGACAGGCGGCGTGAACACTGAAGCTTTCTTT

abundance: once
v_gene: TRBV19
j_gene: TRBJ2-5
d_gene: .
CDR3aa: CASSIDPKGNRIQVTQYF
CDR3nt: TGTGCCAGTAGTATAGATCCAAAGGGAAACAGGATCCAAGTGACCCAGTACTTC

abundance: .
v_gene: TRBV6-5
j_gene: TRBJ2-7
d_gene: .
CDR3aa: CASSPSGVREQYF
CDR3nt: TGTGCCAGCAGCCCCTCGGGGGTTCGGGAGCAGTACTTC

abundance: .
v_gene: TRBV5-4
j_gene: TRBJ2-3
d_gene: TRBD1
CDR3aa: CASSLGQGVDTQYF
CDR3nt: TGTGCCAGCAGCCTCGGACAGGGCGTTGATACGCAGTATTTT

abundance: .
v_gene: TRBV6-1
j_gene: TRBJ2-7
d_gene: .
CDR3aa: CASSEASQAPYEQYF
CDR3nt: TGTGCCAGCAGTGAAGCTTCCCAAGCTCCCTACGAGCAGTACTTC

abundance: .
v_gene: TRBV11-1
j_gene: TRBJ2-1
d_gene: TRBD2
CDR3aa: CASSFRGGGTSGMGEQFF
CDR3nt: TGTGCCAGCAGCTTCAGGGGTGGTGGGACTAGCGGGATGGGTGAGCAGTTCTTC

abundance: .
v_gene: TRBV28
j_gene: TRBJ2-1
d_gene: TRBD1
CDR3aa: CASPEGTGSLAAYNEQFF
CDR3nt: TGTGCCAGCCCTGAGGGGACAGGGAGTCTAGCGGCCTACAATGAGCAGTTCTTC

abundance: .
v_gene: TRBV6-6
j_gene: TRBJ1-1
d_gene: .
CDR3aa: CASSYGGKNTEAFF
CDR3nt: TGTGCCAGCAGTTACGGGGGGAAGAACACTGAAGCTTTCTTT

abundance: once
v_gene: TRBV5-1
j_gene: TRBJ2-1
d_gene: TRBD2
CDR3aa: CASSLGLAGGGDEQFF
CDR3nt: TGCGCCAGCAGCTTGGGGCTAGCGGGAGGAGGAGATGAGCAGTTCTTC

abundance: once
v_gene: TRBV2
j_gene: TRBJ2-2
d_gene: TRBD2
CDR3aa: CASSRTSGRASVSGELFF
CDR3nt: TGTGCCAGCAGTAGGACTAGCGGGAGGGCCTCGGTATCCGGGGAGCTGTTTTTT

abundance: .
v_gene: TRBV4-2
j_gene: TRBJ2-5
d_gene: TRBD2
CDR3aa: CASSRNREGRGETQYF
CDR3nt: TGTGCCAGCAGCCGGAACCGGGAGGGGAGGGGGGAGACCCAGTACTTC

abundance: many
v_gene: TRBV18
j_gene: TRBJ2-3
d_gene: .
CDR3aa: CASSTRQAASTDTQYF
CDR3nt: TGTGCCAGCTCAACCAGGCAGGCCGCCAGCACAGATACGCAGTATTTT

abundance: .
v_gene: TRBV27
j_gene: TRBJ2-2
d_gene: .
CDR3aa: CASSFGTSLNTGELFF
CDR3nt: TGTGCCAGCAGTTTCGGGACTTCCCTCAACACCGGGGAGCTGTTTTTT

abundance: .
v_gene: TRBV5-1
j_gene: TRBJ2-3
d_gene: TRBD2
CDR3aa: CASSFGTSGSTDTQYF
CDR3nt: TGCGCCAGCAGCTTCGGGACTAGCGGTAGCACAGATACGCAGTATTTT